The sample holds one count of the clone carrying this T cell receptor (beta chain). The sample belongs to a study of control samples from healthy donors and cancer patients. Only in-frame clones appear in the TCRdb table, and some are missing; sequencing was by immunoSEQ multiplex PCR. The sample consists of roughly 400,000 clones, around 90% of them appearing once. The germline V gene has CDR1 GTSNPN and CDR2 SVGIG (reference sequence). This CDR3 contains 12 residues. V was clipped by 1 base and J by 7 bases, with 10 bases between them. Sequenced material: PBMCs. The clonotype comes from a man aged 35 to 55 with head and neck cancer. V is TRBV30 and J is TRBJ1-1; unclear D gene. The CDR3: CAWSGTVGEAFF. The CDR3 region has the DNA TGTGCCTGGAGTGGCACCGTGGGTGAAGCTTTCTTT.